This T cell receptor beta chain was sequenced during a study of blood T cell repertoires in COVID-19. The authors' processing: Amplification of reference gene primers was used by the study to estimate nucleated cell counts. TCRdb's table, derived via immunoSEQ multiplex PCR, lists solely in-frame clones and lacks some. D and trimming come from the DNA, and the V and J calls and clone size come from that table. The table includes around 100,000 clones, roughly 80% detected once. This CDR3 region has 14 residues. Germline V gene lookup returns CDR1 SEHNR and CDR2 FQNEAQ (reference sequence). Trimming took 5 bases from V and 4 from J, leaving 11 bases between them.

Sequences were obtained from peripheral blood. The TCR comes from a human donor in a cohort sampled during active COVID-19. This chain links TRBV7-9 with TRBJ1-4; TRBD1 is a possible D gene (6 bases). CDR3 region: CASSRGAFNEKLFF. In DNA form, the CDR3 reads TGTGCCAGCAGCCGGGGGGCCTTTAATGAAAAACTGTTTTTT.